Listed below are T cell receptor beta chains from one sample, sequenced in a study of early T cells in non-severe SARS-CoV-2 infection. TCRdb reprocessed the 5' RACE reads with MiXCR, giving one entry per CDR3 protein. This table holds tens of thousands of distinct CDR3 sequences, roughly 12% found once. Material: whole blood, obtained at baseline. All receptors come from an adult who was a healthcare worker with PCR-confirmed SARS-CoV-2 infection or an uninfected control (not recorded which). Both conserved end residues are part of each CDR3. Fields, in order: V gene, J gene, CDR3 protein.

v_gene: TRBV10-1; j_gene: TRBJ2-1; CDR3aa: CASSESSTYNEQFF
v_gene: TRBV13; j_gene: TRBJ1-4; CDR3aa: CASSRRDSEKLFF
v_gene: TRBV12-3/TRBV12-4; j_gene: TRBJ2-3; CDR3aa: CASSPSRGGTQYF
v_gene: TRBV20-1; j_gene: TRBJ2-7; CDR3aa: CSASRDGSYEQYF
v_gene: TRBV12-3/TRBV12-4; j_gene: TRBJ1-5; CDR3aa: CASSSTGSPHF
v_gene: TRBV6-2/TRBV6-3; j_gene: TRBJ1-2; CDR3aa: CASSSGQGALTATF
v_gene: TRBV19; j_gene: TRBJ1-4; CDR3aa: CASSMKRSGGEKLFF
v_gene: TRBV7-9; j_gene: TRBJ1-2; CDR3aa: CASSLEQDGRGYTF
v_gene: TRBV12-3/TRBV12-4; j_gene: TRBJ2-3; CDR3aa: CASRQPSGSTDTQYF
v_gene: TRBV6-2/TRBV6-3; j_gene: TRBJ2-2; CDR3aa: CASSPNTGELFF
v_gene: TRBV30; j_gene: TRBJ1-2; CDR3aa: CAGGRGGGYGYTF
v_gene: TRBV6-1; j_gene: TRBJ2-1; CDR3aa: CASMRGTGGFDEQFF
v_gene: TRBV5-1; j_gene: TRBJ2-1; CDR3aa: CASSFSGDNEQFF
v_gene: TRBV9; j_gene: TRBJ2-3; CDR3aa: CASSGGPKGRRFTDTQYF
v_gene: TRBV25-1; j_gene: TRBJ2-3; CDR3aa: CASSERRTWDTQYF
v_gene: TRBV20-1; j_gene: TRBJ1-1; CDR3aa: CSARGTGLWENTEAFF
v_gene: TRBV3-1; j_gene: TRBJ1-4; CDR3aa: CASSQDAGQRPTNEKLFF
v_gene: TRBV27; j_gene: TRBJ1-6; CDR3aa: CASSLESDSPLHF
v_gene: TRBV28; j_gene: TRBJ2-2; CDR3aa: CASSSTWTVSWLDTGELFF
v_gene: TRBV3-1; j_gene: TRBJ1-4; CDR3aa: CASSPQGAGEKLFF
v_gene: TRBV11-2; j_gene: TRBJ1-1; CDR3aa: CASRKAGGSGTEAFF
v_gene: TRBV7-9; j_gene: TRBJ2-7; CDR3aa: CASSPPLEYEQYF
v_gene: TRBV11-2; j_gene: TRBJ1-1; CDR3aa: CASSALGPEAFF
v_gene: TRBV11-2; j_gene: TRBJ2-3; CDR3aa: CASSLAGGLTDTQYF
v_gene: TRBV10-2; j_gene: TRBJ1-2; CDR3aa: CASSLQGEGYGYTF
v_gene: TRBV6-1; j_gene: TRBJ2-2; CDR3aa: CASSRRGTGMFLTGELFF
v_gene: TRBV12-3/TRBV12-4; j_gene: TRBJ2-3; CDR3aa: CASSYRGWGKDYTDTQYF